The subject of this entry is one TCR beta chain. Its cognate antigen is unknown. A single base separates this from a much larger clone, so it may be a read error. Blood RNA was derived from unsorted whole blood, and germline DNA was extracted too. Preoperatively, 4 to 5 milliliters of peripheral blood were collected. These data come from a study of tumor-infiltrating lymphocytes in primary liver carcinoma. Study context: Productive TCRbeta read yields ran from roughly 3.65 to 7.13 million per sample and were similar between tissues. Study-wide points: Blood trailed tumors significantly in top-250-clone fraction (p = 0.039). Because of bulk unsorted sampling, CD4+ and CD8+ repertoires were not subjected to comparison.

From around 0.5 ug total RNA, TCR beta cDNA was generated with a primer in the constant region. Libraries of TCR beta came from three nested multiplex PCR rounds with slightly modified ARM-PCR. For around 11 cycles apiece, the opening two PCR rounds ran with TRBV1-TRBV30 forward primers and a C-beta reverse primer. TCRdb processed the multiplex PCR reads anew with MiXCR; each CDR3 protein has one entry. Here the sample spans about 320,000 distinct CDR3 sequences, 65% being singletons. Germline V gene lookup returns CDR1 LGHNA and CDR2 YSLEER. V was cut by 5 bases and J by 8 bases, with 14 bases left in between. The CDR3 contains 13 residues.

V is TRBV4-3 and J is TRBJ2-3; the D is unclear. Sample: peripheral blood. The sequence came from a man in his forties with primary liver carcinoma and hepatitis B virus infection. The CDR3 protein is CASSFTPLGTQYF. The DNA of the CDR3 is TGCGCCAGCAGCTTCACTCCGCTCGGTACGCAGTATTTT.